This note documents a single TCR beta chain sequence. Its antigen is not known. The timepoints at which blood was sampled were baseline, cycle 4 day 1, and cycle 7 day 1. Only in-frame clones appear in the TCRdb table, and some are missing; sequencing was by immunoSEQ multiplex PCR. The sample has approximately 82,000 clones, roughly 81% seen once. This CDR3 region has 15 residues. Germline lookup yields CDR1 LGHNA and CDR2 YSLEER. V shed 1 base and J shed 6 bases, with 15 bases lying between them. The data are from a study of OX40 agonist ivuxolimab in advanced cancers. Background on the study: About 40% of patients had received prior checkpoint inhibitor therapy. Study-level points and caveats: Among the nonresponders, some also had low normalized T-cell clonal expansion. More expanded clones were seen, on average, in CD8+ T cells than in CD4+.

The material was CD4+ or CD8+ T cells sorted from blood, obtained in a trial of the OX40 agonist ivuxolimab. This clonotype was sampled from an adult with an advanced solid tumor such as melanoma, head and neck, liver or kidney cancer. This chain joins TRBV4-3 and TRBJ1-2, with D maybe TRBD1 (5 bases). Here the CDR3 DNA reads TGCGCCAGCAGCCAAGTCCCCGGGGCGGAAAATGGCTACACCTTC. This codes for CASSQVPGAENGYTF.